These 22 T cell receptor beta chains were all obtained from the same sample, sequenced in a study of CD8+CD57+ T cells in acquired aplastic anemia. Previously, flow cytometry had revealed CD8+CD57+ cell expansion in the patients chosen for sequencing. Genomic DNA provided the template from which TCR beta VDJ and CDR3 profiles were obtained. A single record per CDR3 protein comes from TCRdb applying MiXCR to the reads. There are hundreds of thousands of distinct CDR3 sequences in the sample; 45% to 50% occur only once, and 7.8% lies in the top ten. The specimen was sorted CD4+, CD8+, or CD8+CD57+ T cells (not recorded which) from PBMCs. Every receptor here comes from a human donor with aplastic anemia.

This clonotype was counted many times. The rearrangement joins TRBV28 to TRBJ1-5; 8 positions agree with TRBD1. CDR3 length equals 15 residues. V shed 5 bases and J 2 bases; nucleotides not matched to a gene: 5. The germline CDR1 and CDR2 sequences are MDHEN and SYDVKM. Written as DNA, the CDR3 is TGTGCCAGCAGTGACAGGGGAACAGGCAATCAGCCCCAGCATTTT. It codes for CASSDRGTGNQPQHF.

This chain's CDR3 is CASSEGEDDYGYTF. In nucleotides, the CDR3 is TGCGCCAGCAGTGAGGGGGAGGATGACTATGGCTACACCTTC. This chain connects TRBV10-2 to TRBJ1-2, with D hard to call. Germline V gene data show CDR1 as WSHSY and CDR2 as SAAADI. This CDR3 has 14 amino acids. Trimming took 2 bases from V and 3 from J, leaving 10 bases between them.

Remarks on this clonotype: Given the absence of the conserved phenylalanine or tryptophan at the CDR3 end, a read error is likely. The chain joins TRBV4-1 to TRBJ2-7; perhaps TRBD2 as D (6 bases). The CDR3 totals 17 residues. CDR1 and CDR2 from the germline V gene are MGHRA and YSYEKL. Trimming removed 0 bases at V and 3 bases at J, with 18 bases between. The DNA of the CDR3 is TGCGCCAGCAGCCAAGAAGGCCGCGGGGTATCCAACTACGAGCAGTACTCC. Translated: CASSQEGRGVSNYEQYS.

This chain joins TRBV7-9 and TRBJ2-7; TRBD2 agrees at 9 bases. The germline CDR1 and CDR2 sequences are SEHNR and FQNEAQ (reference sequence). The CDR3 is 15 residues long. V lost 5 bases and J lost 3; bases outside the gene matches: 8. The CDR3 protein is CASSRTSGPSYEQYF. The CDR3 DNA reads TGTGCCAGCAGCAGAACTAGCGGGCCGAGCTACGAGCAGTACTTC. The whole variable domain, filled in from reference TRBV7-9 and TRBJ2-7, reads DTGVSQNPRHKITKRGQNVTFRCDPISEHNRLYWYRQTLGQGPEFLTYFQNEAQLEKSRLLSDRFSAERPKGSFSTLEIQRTEQGDSAMYLCASSRTSGPSYEQYFGPGTRLTVT.

With respect to this clonotype: A much larger clone lies a single base off, so this may be a read error. The CDR3 reads CASHDQGWITGGLFF. In DNA form, the CDR3 reads TGTGCCAGCCACGATCAGGGGTGGATCACCGGGGGGCTGTTTTTT. The chain uses TRBV7-9 and TRBJ2-2; the D call may be TRBD1 or TRBD2 (6 bases each). Per the germline V gene, CDR1 is SEHNR and CDR2 is FQNEAQ (reference sequence). This CDR3 is built from 15 residues.

This clonotype has ten or more counts. The V gene is TRBV7-9, the J gene TRBJ2-1; D not certain. Trimming left V 5 bases short and J 6 bases short, with 26 bases between. CDR1 SEHNR and CDR2 FQNEAQ come from the germline V gene (reference sequence). The CDR3 is 18 amino acids. The CDR3 loop is CASSQARTTSLTGNEQFF. The CDR3 coding sequence is TGTGCCAGCAGCCAGGCGCGTACCACGAGCCTTACGGGCAATGAGCAGTTCTTC.

The V and J genes are TRBV4-3 and TRBJ2-1, with D hard to call. Germline values: CDR1 LGHNA, CDR2 YSLEER. This CDR3 region has 15 residues. The germline V and J ends were trimmed by 0 bases and 3 bases, with 9 bases remaining between them. This CDR3 reads CASSQDYRNYNEQFF. CDR3 nucleotide sequence: TGCGCCAGCAGCCAAGATTACAGAAACTACAATGAGCAGTTCTTC.

The sample holds many counts of this clonotype. The chain links TRBV4-3 to TRBJ2-3; D call uncertain. V lost 0 bases and J 4 bases, leaving 11 bases between the germline ends. The CDR3 is 15 residues long. Germline V gene lookup returns CDR1 LGHNA and CDR2 YSLEER. The CDR3 is CASSQEPSLADTQYF. DNA of the CDR3: TGCGCCAGCAGCCAAGAACCTTCATTGGCAGATACGCAGTATTTT.

This chain connects TRBV7-2 to TRBJ1-1; the D gene is possibly TRBD1 (6 bases). Germline lookup yields CDR1 SGHTA and CDR2 FQGNSA. This CDR3 has 14 amino acids. Trimming pared 6 bases from V and 4 bases from J, leaving 15 bases between. CDR3 DNA sequence: TGTGCCAGCAGTCCATCGGCCAGGGGCACTGAAGCTTTCTTT. Its protein is CASSPSARGTEAFF. The entire variable domain, with the rest obtained from reference TRBV7-2 and TRBJ1-1, is as follows: GAGVSQSPSNKVTEKGKDVELRCDPISGHTALYWYRQSLGQGLEFLIYFQGNSAPDKSGLPSDRFSAERTGGSVSTLTIQRTQQEDSAVYLCASSPSARGTEAFFGQGTRLTVV.

As concerns this clonotype: One end of the junction varies from germline; a read error may be responsible. The V gene is TRBV12-5, the J gene TRBJ2-2, with a possible D match to TRBD1 (5 bases). The CDR3 consists of 16 residues. Germline-derived CDR1 and CDR2 are LGHNT and FRNRAP. Here the CDR3 reads CASSWVGVPNTRELFF. As DNA, the CDR3 is TGTGCCAGCAGTTGGGTAGGGGTCCCGAACACCAGGGAGCTGTTTTTT.

As regards this clonotype: A much larger clone differs from this one at a single base, so this may be a read error. The chain links TRBV6-6 to TRBJ1-1; weak D call: TRBD1 (5 bases). V was cut by 10 bases and J by 3 bases, with 18 bases left in between. CDR3 length: 14 residues. Germline V gives CDR1 MNHNY, CDR2 SVGAGI (reference sequence). CDR3 nucleotide sequence: TGTGCCACCTGGAGGGGCCTCGGAGACACTGAAGCTTTCTTT. Translation: CATWRGLGDTEAFF.

This clonotype was observed at least ten times. This rearrangement joins TRBV11-2 to TRBJ1-2, with D hard to call. The germline gives CDR1 SGHAT, CDR2 FQNNGV. V lost 4 bases and J lost 8, with 8 bases in between. CDR3 length equals 11 residues. The CDR3 loop is CASSSSAGYTF. CDR3 in DNA: TGTGCCAGCAGCTCGTCGGCGGGCTACACCTTC.

J is TRBJ2-7 and V is TRBV27; 9 bases line up with TRBD2. Germline V gives CDR1 MNHEY, CDR2 SMNVEV (reference sequence). V was pared by 2 bases and J by 2 bases, with 7 bases of the junction left unmatched. This CDR3 has 16 amino acids. For the CDR3, the DNA is TGTGCCAGCAGTTTACTGACTAGCGGTTACACCTACGAGCAGTACTTC. Translation: CASSLLTSGYTYEQYF.

This chain uses TRBV15 with TRBJ2-3; D is undetermined. The J call is uncertain, as TRBJ1-5 better fits the DNA end. The V gene's germline CDR1 is LNHNV and CDR2 YYDKDF (reference sequence). The CDR3 contains 13 residues. CDR3 region: CASGLRSTDTQHF. Written as DNA, the CDR3 is TGTGCGAGCGGTTTGCGTAGCACAGATACGCAGCATTTT.

This chain joins TRBV2 and TRBJ1-2, with D maybe TRBD1 (5 bases). The CDR3 is 12 residues long. V lost 8 bases and J lost 8, with 15 bases in between. Germline V gives CDR1 SNHLY, CDR2 FYNNEI. The CDR3 bases are TGTGCCAGCTCCATGGGGGATTTCGGCTACACCTTC. Translation: CASSMGDFGYTF.

This chain uses TRBV2 with TRBJ1-2; D is ambiguous. V dropped 3 bases and J dropped 7 bases, with 9 bases sitting between them. The CDR3 sequence is 12 residues long. Germline values: CDR1 SNHLY, CDR2 FYNNEI. Here the CDR3 reads CASSELGGGYTF. In DNA, the CDR3 is TGTGCCAGCAGTGAGCTGGGAGGTGGCTACACCTTC.

This clonotype was counted many times. This chain connects TRBV6-6 to TRBJ2-7; D gene uncertain. The CDR3 contains 13 residues. Trimming removed 0 bases from V and 3 bases from J, with 6 bases in between. Per the germline V gene, CDR1 is MNHNY and CDR2 is SVGAGI (reference sequence). The CDR3 loop is CASSYSTLYEQYF. CDR3 DNA sequence: TGTGCCAGCAGTTACTCTACCCTCTACGAGCAGTACTTC.

This chain uses TRBV25-1 with TRBJ1-1; TRBD1 might be the D (5 bases). Per the germline V gene, CDR1 is MGHDK and CDR2 is SYGVNS. The CDR3 extends over 15 amino acids. The V gene lost 5 bases and the J gene lost 2 bases, with 15 bases spanning the gap. The CDR3 DNA follows: TGTGCCAGCAGTTACTCCGGGACCCATAACACTGAAGCTTTCTTT. This encodes CASSYSGTHNTEAFF.

V usage is TRBV29-1 and J usage is TRBJ2-3; unclear D gene. Germline V gene lookup returns CDR1 SQVTM and CDR2 ANQGSEA. This CDR3 comprises 14 residues. V lost 7 bases and J lost 5, with 19 bases in between. CDR3 region: CSAASMGSGDTQYF. CDR3 sequence (DNA): TGCAGCGCCGCGTCCATGGGGTCGGGAGATACGCAGTATTTT.

This clonotype was seen only a few times. This chain links TRBV2 with TRBJ1-2; possibly TRBD1 for D (5 bases). Between the trimmed V and J ends, which lost 11 bases and 8 bases, there was a span of 18 bases. The CDR3 is made up of 12 amino acids. The germline V gene encodes CDR1 SNHLY and CDR2 FYNNEI. Here the CDR3 DNA reads TGTGCCGTACAGCCAGAGAGGGGAGGCTACACCTTC. This translates into CAVQPERGGYTF.

This clonotype was counted many times. This chain joins TRBV9 and TRBJ1-4, with 7 positions matching TRBD1. The CDR3 runs to 15 residues. V gave up 3 bases and J gave up 5 bases; unmatched junction bases: 7. The germline gives CDR1 SGDLS, CDR2 YYNGEE. The CDR3, as DNA: TGTGCCAGCAGCGGTAGGACAGGACCGAATGAAAAACTGTTTTTT. Encoded protein: CASSGRTGPNEKLFF.

This chain uses TRBV27 with TRBJ2-5, with 11 bases fitting TRBD2. CDR3 size: 16 residues. Per the germline V gene, CDR1 is MNHEY and CDR2 is SMNVEV (reference sequence). J lost 5 bases, V lost 3 bases, and 8 bases had no gene match. In DNA form, the CDR3 reads TGTGCCAGCAGTTTGACTAGCGGGAACTACGAGGAGACCCAGTACTTC. As protein: CASSLTSGNYEETQYF.